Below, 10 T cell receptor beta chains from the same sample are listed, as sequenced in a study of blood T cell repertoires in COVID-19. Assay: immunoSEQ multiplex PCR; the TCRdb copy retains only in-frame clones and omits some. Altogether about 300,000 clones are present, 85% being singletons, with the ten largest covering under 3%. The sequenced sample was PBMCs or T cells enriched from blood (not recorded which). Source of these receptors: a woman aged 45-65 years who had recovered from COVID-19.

The CDR3 loop reads CASSPLDSDSNQPQHF. CDR3 nucleotide sequence: TGTGCCAGCAGCCCATTGGACTCCGATAGCAATCAGCCCCAGCATTTT. The genes are TRBV7-9 and TRBJ1-5; D not certain. The CDR3 is 16 amino acids. V was clipped by 5 bases and J by 0 bases, with 14 bases between them. Germline loops: CDR1 SEHNR, CDR2 FQNEAQ (reference sequence).

The CDR3 nucleotides read TGTGCCAGCTCACCGGGACAGGGGAATGCCGCTTCACCCCTCCACTTT. This codes for CASSPGQGNAASPLHF. V usage is TRBV18 and J usage is TRBJ1-6; 10 bases agree with TRBD1. The V gene's germline CDR1 is KGHSH and CDR2 LQKENI. J lost 9 bases, V lost 3 bases, and 8 bases had no gene match. The CDR3 consists of 16 residues.

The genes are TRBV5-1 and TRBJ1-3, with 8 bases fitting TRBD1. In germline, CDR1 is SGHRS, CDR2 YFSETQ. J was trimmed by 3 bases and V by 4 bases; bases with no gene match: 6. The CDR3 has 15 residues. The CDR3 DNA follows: TGCGCCAGCAGCGCCCCAGGGGGCAGTGGAAACACCATATATTTT. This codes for CASSAPGGSGNTIYF.

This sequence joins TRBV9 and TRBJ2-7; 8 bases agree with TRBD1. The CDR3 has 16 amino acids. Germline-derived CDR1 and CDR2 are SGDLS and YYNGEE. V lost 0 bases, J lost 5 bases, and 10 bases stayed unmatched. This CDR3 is CASSVGLGQGPNEQYF. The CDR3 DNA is TGTGCCAGCAGCGTAGGTTTAGGACAGGGTCCCAACGAGCAGTACTTC.

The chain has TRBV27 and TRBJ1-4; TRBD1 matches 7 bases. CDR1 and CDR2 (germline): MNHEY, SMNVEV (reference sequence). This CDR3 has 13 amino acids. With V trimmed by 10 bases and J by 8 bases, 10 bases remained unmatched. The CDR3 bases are TGTGCCACCGGGGACAGACTTCAGGAAAAACTGTTTTTT. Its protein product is CATGDRLQEKLFF.

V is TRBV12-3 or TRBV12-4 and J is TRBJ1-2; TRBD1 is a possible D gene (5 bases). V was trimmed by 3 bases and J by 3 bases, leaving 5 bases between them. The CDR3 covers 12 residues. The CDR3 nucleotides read TGTGCCAGCAGTTTGACAGACTATGGCTACACCTTC. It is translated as CASSLTDYGYTF.

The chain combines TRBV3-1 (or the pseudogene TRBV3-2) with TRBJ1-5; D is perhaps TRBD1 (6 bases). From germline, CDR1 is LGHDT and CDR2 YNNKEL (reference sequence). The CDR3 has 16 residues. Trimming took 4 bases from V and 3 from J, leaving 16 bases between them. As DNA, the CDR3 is TGTGCCAGCAGCCCGGGGGGGGGCTTTGACAATCAGCCCCAGCATTTT. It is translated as CASSPGGGFDNQPQHF.

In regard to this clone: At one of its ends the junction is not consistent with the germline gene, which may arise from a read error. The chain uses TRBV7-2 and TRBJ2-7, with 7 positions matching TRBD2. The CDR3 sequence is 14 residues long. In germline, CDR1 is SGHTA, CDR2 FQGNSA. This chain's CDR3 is CASSARDYSSEQYF. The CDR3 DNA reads TGTGCCAGCAGCGCCCGGGACTATTCCTCCGAGCAGTACTTC.

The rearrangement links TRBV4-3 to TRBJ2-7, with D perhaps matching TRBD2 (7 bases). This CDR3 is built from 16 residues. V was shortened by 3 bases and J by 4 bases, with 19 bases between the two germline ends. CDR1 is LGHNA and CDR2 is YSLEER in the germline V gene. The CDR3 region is CASSQAGAVGLYEQYF. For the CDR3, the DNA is TGCGCCAGCAGCCAGGCGGGGGCGGTCGGGCTTTACGAGCAGTACTTC.

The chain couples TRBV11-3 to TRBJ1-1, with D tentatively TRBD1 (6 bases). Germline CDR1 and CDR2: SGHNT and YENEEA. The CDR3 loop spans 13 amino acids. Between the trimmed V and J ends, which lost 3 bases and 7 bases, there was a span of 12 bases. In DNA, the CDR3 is TGTGCCAGCAGCTTTGGGACAAGTTATGAAGCTTTCTTT. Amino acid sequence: CASSFGTSYEAFF.